The 25 T cell receptor beta chains in this list originate from one sample, sequenced in a study of molecular identifiers for immune sequencing clone quantification. TCRdb processed the PCR reads anew with MiXCR; each CDR3 protein has one entry. This table has approximately 680,000 distinct CDR3 sequences, 25% appearing once. The sequencing input was naive CD8+ T cells from blood, with Jurkat cell RNA spiked in. Stated subset: FACS-sorted CD8+CD4-CCR7+CD45RA+ naive T cells. The source of these receptors is a human donor in good health. Some libraries in this study had Jurkat cell RNA spiked in.

This clonotype was counted many times. This chain joins TRBV7-9 and TRBJ1-3, with TRBD1 matching 8 bases. The germline gives CDR1 SEHNR, CDR2 FQNEAQ (reference sequence). This CDR3 has 16 amino acids. V was clipped by 6 bases and J by 0 bases; unmatched bases: 7. The CDR3: CASRSGQGDSGNTIYF. CDR3 nucleotides: TGTGCCAGCAGATCCGGACAGGGAGACTCTGGAAACACCATATATTTT.

There are many counts of this clonotype. The J gene is TRBJ1-5, the V gene TRBV6-2 or TRBV6-3; the match to TRBD1 covers 7 bases. The germline CDR1 and CDR2 sequences are MNHEY and SVGEGT. V shed 10 bases and J 0 bases; nucleotides not matched to a gene: 12. The CDR3 sequence is 16 residues long. DNA for the CDR3: TGTGCCACCGCACCCACAGGGGACCTTAGCAATCAGCCCCAGCATTTT. Translated: CATAPTGDLSNQPQHF.

This clonotype was counted a few times. The CDR3 is CSASWGRSQPQHF. CDR3 sequence (DNA): TGCAGTGCTAGTTGGGGCCGGTCGCAGCCCCAGCATTTT. This chain links TRBV20-1 with TRBJ1-5; D perhaps matches TRBD1 (5 bases). The CDR3 sequence is 13 residues long. Germline assignment: CDR1 DFQATT and CDR2 SNEGSKA (reference sequence). V was clipped by 3 bases and J by 7 bases, with 13 bases between them.

This clonotype occurred many times. This rearrangement joins TRBV28 to TRBJ2-7; no definite D call. This CDR3 has 14 amino acids. From germline, CDR1 is MDHEN and CDR2 SYDVKM. The ends were cut back, 8 bases at V and 0 bases at J, with 14 bases in the middle. The CDR3 reads CASQVSLSSYEQYF. For the CDR3, the DNA is TGTGCCAGCCAAGTTTCCCTAAGCTCCTACGAGCAGTACTTC. The full variable domain, its missing parts supplied by reference TRBV28 and TRBJ2-7, is DVKVTQSSRYLVKRTGEKVFLECVQDMDHENMFWYRQDPGLGLRLIYFSYDVKMKEKGDIPEGYSVSREKKERFSLILESASTNQTSMYLCASQVSLSSYEQYFGPGTRLTVT.

The V gene is TRBV7-6, the J gene TRBJ2-5, with D tentatively TRBD2 (5 bases). The CDR3 extends over 15 amino acids. V shed 1 base and J shed 1 base, with 10 bases lying between them. Germline V gives CDR1 SGHVS, CDR2 FNYEAQ. The CDR3 DNA reads TGTGCCAGCAGCTTAGGTGGGAGAATCCAAGAGACCCAGTACTTC. This encodes CASSLGGRIQETQYF.

A word on this clonotype: A clone one base away is much larger, so this may be a read error. The chain links TRBV27 to TRBJ1-1; no clear D gene. The CDR3 extends over 13 amino acids. Trimming shortened V by 6 bases and J by 5 bases, and 13 bases separated the two germline ends. CDR1 and CDR2 (germline): MNHEY, SMNVEV (reference sequence). The CDR3 nucleotides are TGTGCCAGCAGGTTTCAACACGGAACTGAAGCTTTCTTT. Amino acids: CASRFQHGTEAFF.

This clonotype was seen a handful of times. The gene calls are TRBV9 and TRBJ2-3; TRBD2 matches 13 bases. J was trimmed by 2 bases and V by 3 bases; bases with no gene match: 3. This CDR3 has 16 residues. Germline-derived CDR1 and CDR2 are SGDLS and YYNGEE. CDR3 in amino acids: CASSGTSGGATDTQYF. The CDR3 DNA is TGTGCCAGCAGCGGAACTAGCGGGGGGGCCACAGATACGCAGTATTTT.

This clonotype was seen at least ten times. The rearrangement joins TRBV20-1 to TRBJ2-5; 9 bases match TRBD1. Germline V gene data show CDR1 as DFQATT and CDR2 as SNEGSKA (reference sequence). The J segment lost 4 bases and the V segment lost 4 bases, leaving 1 base of the junction unmatched. The CDR3 is 12 residues long. CDR3 protein: CSATGQGETQYF. Written as DNA, the CDR3 is TGCAGTGCTACGGGACAGGGAGAGACCCAGTACTTC.

This clonotype has just a few counts. V usage is TRBV29-1 and J usage is TRBJ1-2, with D possibly being TRBD1 (6 bases). The CDR3 covers 14 residues. Trimming cost V 0 bases and J 5 bases, with 13 bases left between them. The germline CDR1 and CDR2 sequences are SQVTM and ANQGSEA. CDR3 amino acids: CSVEDLSGAYGYTF. The CDR3 nucleotides read TGCAGCGTTGAAGATCTATCAGGGGCTTATGGCTACACCTTC. The whole variable domain, filled in from reference TRBV29-1 and TRBJ1-2, reads SAVISQKPSRDICQRGTSLTIQCQVDSQVTMMFWYRQQPGQSLTLIATANQGSEATYESGFVIDKFPISRPNLTFSTLTVSNMSPEDSSIYLCSVEDLSGAYGYTFGSGTRLTVV.

This chain joins TRBV7-6 and TRBJ1-1; perhaps TRBD1 as D (6 bases). This CDR3 comprises 16 residues. V dropped 5 bases and J dropped 1 base, with 17 bases sitting between them. Germline V gene data show CDR1 as SGHVS and CDR2 as FNYEAQ. This chain's CDR3 is CASSPGTMNGNTEAFF. The CDR3 DNA is TGTGCCAGCAGCCCTGGGACAATGAATGGGAACACTGAAGCTTTCTTT.

Details on this clonotype: Since the CDR3 does not end with the conserved phenylalanine or tryptophan, this likely comes from a read error. The chain carries TRBV6-2 or TRBV6-3 and TRBJ2-7; D remains ambiguous. Trimming shortened V by 0 bases and J by 7 bases, and 4 bases separated the two germline ends. This CDR3 has 11 amino acids. The germline V gene encodes CDR1 MNHEY and CDR2 SVGEGT. CDR3 nucleotide sequence: TGTGCCAGCAGTTACTCACAGGAGCAGTACCTC. It is translated as CASSYSQEQYL.

Many counts were recorded for this clonotype. The gene calls are TRBV7-2 and TRBJ2-3; 7 bases match TRBD2. In germline, CDR1 is SGHTA, CDR2 FQGNSA. With V trimmed by 0 bases and J by 6 bases, 12 bases remained unmatched. The CDR3 runs to 17 residues. CDR3 sequence: CASSLAYHLSGTDTQYF. The CDR3 bases are TGTGCCAGCAGCTTAGCGTACCACTTAAGCGGGACTGATACGCAGTATTTT.

This clonotype has ten or more counts. The rearrangement joins TRBV7-9 to TRBJ1-1; perhaps TRBD1 as D (5 bases). The CDR3 has 18 residues. V lost 5 bases to trimming and J lost 1 base, with 23 bases between them. CDR1 and CDR2 from the germline V gene are SEHNR and FQNEAQ (reference sequence). In DNA form, the CDR3 reads TGTGCCAGCAGCAGGGTAAGAGGGACCGAAGTAACGAACACTGAAGCTTTCTTT. Its translation is CASSRVRGTEVTNTEAFF.

The V call is TRBV19, the J call TRBJ1-5; tentatively, D is TRBD1 (6 bases). This CDR3 is built from 15 residues. V was shortened by 7 bases and J by 7 bases, with 20 bases between the two germline ends. In germline, CDR1 is LNHDA, CDR2 SQIVND (reference sequence). The CDR3 is CASIAQGGSDQPQHF. Here the CDR3 DNA reads TGTGCCAGTATCGCACAGGGAGGGAGTGACCAGCCCCAGCATTTT.

The sample holds a few counts of this clonotype. The chain joins TRBV4-3 to TRBJ1-1; perhaps TRBD1 as D (6 bases). With 0 bases removed from V and 6 bases from J, the gap between germline ends came to 17 bases. Germline V gene sequence: CDR1 LGHNA, CDR2 YSLEER. There are 16 residues in the CDR3. CDR3 protein: CASSQDGVGGSSEAFF. CDR3 DNA sequence: TGCGCCAGCAGCCAAGATGGCGTAGGGGGTAGCTCTGAAGCTTTCTTT.

This clonotype was seen a handful of times. The chain recombines TRBV11-2 with TRBJ2-7; D gene ambiguous. Trimming left V 5 bases short and J 0 bases short, with 11 bases between. CDR3 length equals 14 residues. Germline loops: CDR1 SGHAT, CDR2 FQNNGV. CDR3 DNA sequence: TGTGCCAGCAGCCCACCGATCAGCTCCTACGAGCAGTACTTC. Translation: CASSPPISSYEQYF.

This clonotype was picked up many times. The chain carries TRBV5-4 and TRBJ2-4, with 12 nucleotides matching TRBD2. Germline CDR1 SGHNT, CDR2 YYREEE (reference sequence). The V and J ends lost 4 bases and 15 bases, in that order; junction bases with no gene match: 8. The CDR3 runs 13 residues. CDR3 sequence reads: CASSHRTSGVSYF. CDR3 coding DNA: TGTGCCAGCAGCCACAGGACTAGCGGGGTCTCGTACTTC.

This clonotype was recorded a few times. The chain combines TRBV27 with TRBJ2-5; 10 positions agree with TRBD2. Germline CDR1 MNHEY, CDR2 SMNVEV (reference sequence). V lost 5 bases, J lost 5 bases, and 14 bases stayed unmatched. CDR3 size: 17 residues. The CDR3 region is CASSTVGLAGVYETQYF. CDR3 bases: TGTGCCAGCAGTACCGTAGGGCTAGCGGGAGTATATGAGACCCAGTACTTC.

The chain uses TRBV7-9 and TRBJ2-5; no reliable D call. Germline values: CDR1 SEHNR, CDR2 FQNEAQ (reference sequence). The V gene lost 0 bases and the J gene lost 5 bases, with 7 bases spanning the gap. The CDR3 loop spans 13 amino acids. The chain's CDR3 is CASSLAFSETQYF. DNA for the CDR3: TGTGCCAGCAGCTTAGCGTTTAGTGAGACCCAGTACTTC.

The gene calls are TRBV9 and TRBJ2-7, with 8 positions matching TRBD1. V shed 4 bases, J shed 7 bases, and the junction held 16 bases outside the gene matches. In germline, CDR1 is SGDLS, CDR2 YYNGEE. This CDR3 region has 16 residues. DNA for the CDR3: TGTGCCAGCAGCCCCGGTTGGCAGGGGGCGCTTTGGGAGCAGTACTTC. This encodes CASSPGWQGALWEQYF.

This clonotype was detected many times. The chain employs TRBV29-1 and TRBJ2-7; a weak D match, TRBD2 (5 bases). This CDR3 is built from 12 residues. V dropped 6 bases and J dropped 2 bases, with 11 bases sitting between them. Germline V CDR1 and CDR2: SQVTM, ANQGSEA. The CDR3 sequence: CSVEGLAYEQYF. DNA for the CDR3: TGCAGCGTCGAGGGCCTAGCCTACGAGCAGTACTTC.

The CDR3 bases are TGTGCAGCGGGGGCAAGCTATGGCTACACCTTC. This encodes CAAGASYGYTF. This rearrangement joins TRBV13 to TRBJ1-2; weak D call: TRBD1 (6 bases). The germline gives CDR1 PRHDT, CDR2 FYEKMQ (reference sequence). The CDR3 is made up of 11 amino acids.

V gene TRBV12-3 or TRBV12-4 combines with J gene TRBJ1-5; no definite D call. CDR3 length: 16 amino acids. V was clipped by 5 bases and J by 0 bases, with 14 bases between them. The CDR3 nucleotides read TGTGCCAGCAGTGACGAAGGTGTGTATAGCAATCAGCCCCAGCATTTT. This translates into CASSDEGVYSNQPQHF.

This clonotype has just a few counts. The chain recombines TRBV2 with TRBJ2-1; no clear D. There are 15 residues in the CDR3. Trimming took off 1 base at V and 0 bases at J, with 7 bases between the two ends. The germline CDR1 and CDR2 sequences are SNHLY and FYNNEI. The chain's CDR3 is CASSEVLDSYNEQFF. CDR3 bases: TGTGCCAGCAGTGAAGTCCTGGACTCCTACAATGAGCAGTTCTTC.

The gene calls are TRBV6-2 or TRBV6-3 and TRBJ2-2, with 7 bases aligning to TRBD2. V lost 7 bases and J lost 11; bases outside the gene matches: 4. The germline CDR1 and CDR2 sequences are MNHEY and SVGEGT. The CDR3 is 11 residues long. CDR3 coding DNA: TGTGCCAGCACTGGCGGGGGAGAGCTGTTTTTT. It is translated as CASTGGGELFF.